This T cell receptor beta chain originates from a study of T cell repertoires in cytomegalovirus infection. Study-wide context: Matching HLA type, along with CMV infection, was indicated by public TCR beta signatures.

Whole-study findings and limits: CMV-specific TCR beta clonotypes restricted by HLA-C dominated the ex vivo response.

Trimming took 4 bases from V and 6 from J, leaving 15 bases between them. The CDR3 spans 14 residues. Germline V CDR1 and CDR2: MNHEY, SMNVEV (reference sequence). Ten or more counts support this clonotype. Its target is unknown. TCRdb re-analysed the reads in MiXCR, keeping a single row per CDR3 protein. Of about 300,000 distinct CDR3 sequences listed, about 9.1% are singletons. The gene calls are TRBV27 and TRBJ1-1, with no clear D. The receptor was isolated from a human donor in good health (CMV status not recorded). Some clones in this sample may be carry-over from other donors' samples. The sequenced sample was PBMCs. CDR3 in DNA: TGTGCCAGCAGTTCGGGTCCTCGGATCCCTGAAGCTTTCTTT. This sequence encodes CASSSGPRIPEAFF.